What follows are 23 T cell receptor beta chains derived from one specimen sequenced in a study of blood T cell repertoires in COVID-19. This table comes from immunoSEQ multiplex PCR, and its TCRdb copy is limited to in-frame clones, with some not included. The repertoire consists of under 95,000 clones, with around 90% occurring once and the leading ten covering roughly 3.9%. The material sequenced was peripheral blood. These TCRs come from a woman in her forties or fifties in a cohort sampled during active COVID-19.

The rearrangement links TRBV19 to TRBJ2-7; 7 nucleotides match TRBD1. CDR3 length: 14 amino acids. Trimming cost V 5 bases and J 5 bases; bases outside gene matches: 9. CDR1 is LNHDA, CDR2 SQIVND, per germline (reference sequence). The CDR3 sequence: CASSGDRVLNEQYF. The CDR3 nucleotides read TGTGCCAGTAGTGGAGACAGGGTACTCAACGAGCAGTACTTC. Combining the CDR3 with reference TRBV19 and TRBJ2-7 gives the whole variable domain DGGITQSPKYLFRKEGQNVTLSCEQNLNHDAMYWYRQDPGQGLRLIYYSQIVNDFQKGDIAEGYSVSREKKESFPLTVTSAQKNPTAFYLCASSGDRVLNEQYFGPGTRLTVT.

The chain is built from TRBV6-1 and TRBJ1-6; 9 bases match TRBD1. The CDR3 sequence is 15 residues long. V trimming: 3 bases; J trimming: 8 bases; junction bases outside the gene matches: 5. Germline lookup yields CDR1 MNHNS and CDR2 SASEGT. This CDR3 is CASSEGQGGDSPLHF. The CDR3 DNA reads as TGTGCCAGCAGTGAGGGACAGGGTGGGGATTCACCCCTCCACTTT.

V usage is TRBV11-2 and J usage is TRBJ2-1, with a tentative D call TRBD2 (6 bases). Trimming cost V 5 bases and J 4 bases, with 9 bases left between them. Per the germline V gene, CDR1 is SGHAT and CDR2 is FQNNGV. This CDR3 contains 13 residues. The CDR3 DNA reads as TGTGCCAGCAGCCTTGCGGGGTACAATGAGCAGTTCTTC. Translated: CASSLAGYNEQFF.

This clone showed up just once. The chain employs TRBV30 and TRBJ2-5; tentatively, D is TRBD1 (6 bases). Looked up from germline, CDR1 is GTSNPN and CDR2 is SVGIG (reference sequence). The CDR3 spans 16 residues. The V gene lost 0 bases and the J gene lost 2 bases, with 16 bases spanning the gap. For the CDR3, the DNA is TGTGCCTGGAGTGTGTGGGGACACCCAACTCAAGAGACCCAGTACTTC. It codes for CAWSVWGHPTQETQYF.

The V gene is TRBV6-5, the J gene TRBJ1-2; TRBD1 is a possible D gene (5 bases). CDR1 and CDR2 from the germline V gene are MNHEY and SVGAGI. The CDR3 loop spans 13 amino acids. V gave up 5 bases and J gave up 7 bases, with 14 bases separating them. The CDR3 DNA is TGTGCCAGCAGTACCCGGGACGGGGGTGGCTACACCTTC. Encoded protein: CASSTRDGGGYTF.

V and J are TRBV7-9 and TRBJ2-1, with 8 bases that match TRBD2. The CDR3 is 17 residues long. V lost 5 bases and J lost 10; bases outside the gene matches: 19. In germline, CDR1 is SEHNR, CDR2 FQNEAQ (reference sequence). The CDR3 nucleotides read TGTGCCAGCAGCCCCACCCCTGGCGGGGGGCCCCTTCGGGAGCAGTTCTTC. Amino acid sequence: CASSPTPGGGPLREQFF.

J is TRBJ2-5 and V is TRBV5-1; 8 positions match TRBD2. Germline V gene data show CDR1 as SGHRS and CDR2 as YFSETQ. CDR3 length: 15 residues. V lost 0 bases and J lost 3; bases outside the gene matches: 4. CDR3: CASSLDGRGKETQYF. The CDR3 nucleotides read TGCGCCAGCAGCTTGGACGGGAGGGGAAAAGAGACCCAGTACTTC.

The rearrangement links TRBV7-9 to TRBJ1-5; 8 bases agree with TRBD1. Germline-derived CDR1 and CDR2 are SEHNR and FQNEAQ (reference sequence). CDR3 length: 15 residues. V shed 5 bases and J 3 bases; nucleotides not matched to a gene: 6. The CDR3 loop is CASSVTGDFNQPQHF. CDR3 DNA: TGTGCCAGCAGCGTGACAGGGGATTTCAATCAGCCCCAGCATTTT.

V and J are TRBV7-2 and TRBJ2-7; TRBD1 might be the D (6 bases). Trimming pared 4 bases from V and 3 bases from J, leaving 16 bases between. The CDR3 consists of 15 residues. Germline CDR1 is SGHTA and CDR2 is FQGNSA. The CDR3 coding sequence is TGTGCCAGCAGCTGGGGGTCGACAGGCCGCTACGAGCAGTACTTC. Its protein product is CASSWGSTGRYEQYF.

This chain uses TRBV19 with TRBJ2-5, with a possible D match to TRBD2 (5 bases). V was shortened by 1 base and J by 5 bases, with 17 bases between the two germline ends. The germline V gene has CDR1 LNHDA and CDR2 SQIVND (reference sequence). The CDR3 contains 16 residues. The CDR3 DNA is TGTGCCAGTAGTATAGGTGCTAGCCCCATCGGGGAGACCCAGTACTTC. Translation: CASSIGASPIGETQYF.

The CDR3 sequence: CASSPQGTFWGYGYTF. The DNA for the CDR3 is TGTGCCAGCAGCCCCCAGGGCACCTTCTGGGGCTATGGCTACACCTTC. This sequence joins TRBV14 and TRBJ1-2; a possible D gene is TRBD1 (5 bases). The CDR3 is made up of 16 amino acids. Deletions cut 4 bases from V and 4 bases from J, with 19 bases between. Germline CDR1 SGHDN, CDR2 FVKESK.

This clone was picked up one time. The junction differs from germline at one of its ends, possibly a read error. The gene calls are TRBV5-1 and TRBJ2-5; D perhaps matches TRBD2 (6 bases). CDR3 length equals 14 residues. The germline V gene has CDR1 SGHRS and CDR2 YFSETQ. CDR3 DNA: TGCGCCAGCGGCTTGGGGACTTACGGAGAGACCCAGTACTTC. It encodes CASGLGTYGETQYF.

V and J are TRBV3-1 (or the pseudogene TRBV3-2) and TRBJ1-3, with TRBD1 identical over 8 bases. There are 20 residues in the CDR3. V trimming: 3 bases; J trimming: 0 bases; junction bases outside the gene matches: 16. In germline, CDR1 is LGHDT, CDR2 YNNKEL (reference sequence). The CDR3 reads CASSQKSPWTGYSSGNTIYF. CDR3 DNA sequence: TGTGCCAGCAGCCAGAAGAGCCCCTGGACAGGGTACTCCTCTGGAAACACCATATATTTT.

This chain connects TRBV29-1 to TRBJ2-5; TRBD2 matches at 8 bases. CDR3 size: 16 residues. The V segment lost 6 bases and the J segment 1 base; nucleotides outside the gene matches: 13. Germline V CDR1 and CDR2: SQVTM, ANQGSEA. DNA for the CDR3: TGCAGCGTCGGTAGGGTCGGCGGGAGGTTCCAAGAGACCCAGTACTTC. Its protein is CSVGRVGGRFQETQYF.

The CDR3 DNA sequence: TGTGCCAGCAGCAAATCGGGAGGGAGAGAAAGTTCCTCCGAGCAGTACTTC. As protein: CASSKSGGRESSSEQYF. This chain connects TRBV21-1 to TRBJ2-7; the table names TRBD2, a call not compared with the DNA. TRBV21-1 is reported as a pseudogene. The length of the CDR3 is 17 residues.

The chain joins TRBV9 to TRBJ2-7; 8 bases are shared with TRBD1. CDR3 length: 16 amino acids. Per the germline V gene, CDR1 is SGDLS and CDR2 is YYNGEE. J gave up 5 bases and V 2 bases, and 12 bases lay outside the gene matches. The CDR3 spells CASSVRPETGVHEQYF. The CDR3, as DNA: TGTGCCAGCAGCGTCAGACCGGAGACAGGGGTCCACGAGCAGTACTTC.

V gene TRBV11-2 combines with J gene TRBJ2-7; 9 bases fit TRBD1. This CDR3 is 13 amino acids long. V was pared by 6 bases and J by 0 bases, with 0 bases of the junction left unmatched. Germline V lookup: CDR1 SGHAT, CDR2 FQNNGV. The CDR3 sequence: CASRTGGSYEQYF. The CDR3 nucleotides read TGTGCCAGCAGGACAGGGGGCTCCTACGAGCAGTACTTC.

The V gene is TRBV11-2, the J gene TRBJ2-3; perhaps TRBD1 as D (6 bases). This CDR3 has 16 amino acids. CDR1 SGHAT and CDR2 FQNNGV come from the germline V gene. V dropped 6 bases and J dropped 4 bases, with 20 bases sitting between them. The CDR3 DNA follows: TGTGCCAGCAGAACCACAACAGGGATGGGGGCAGATACGCAGTATTTT. Translation gives CASRTTTGMGADTQYF.

The chain employs TRBV2 and TRBJ2-1, with TRBD2 matching 8 bases. There are 14 residues in the CDR3. Germline V gene sequence: CDR1 SNHLY, CDR2 FYNNEI. V lost 6 bases and J lost 4; bases outside the gene matches: 5. The CDR3 bases are TGTGCCAGCAGGGACCGACTAGCGTACAATGAGCAGTTCTTC. Translating gives CASRDRLAYNEQFF.

J is TRBJ2-1 and V is TRBV7-3; 9 bases match TRBD2. CDR3 length: 15 amino acids. CDR1 and CDR2 (germline): SGHTA, FQGTGA. After removal of 5 bases from V and 4 bases from J, the junction contained 6 bases not matched to a gene. The CDR3 DNA sequence: TGTGCCAGCAGCCTAAGCGGGGGGCTGTACAATGAGCAGTTCTTC. Translation: CASSLSGGLYNEQFF.

This chain links TRBV29-1 with TRBJ1-1, with 7 nucleotides matching TRBD1. From germline, CDR1 is SQVTM and CDR2 ANQGSEA. Trimming removed 1 base from V and 3 bases from J; junction bases left unmatched: 2. The CDR3 sequence is 13 residues long. The CDR3 DNA reads as TGCAGCGTTGAAGGTCAGGGGGACACTGAAGCTTTCTTT. Translating gives CSVEGQGDTEAFF.

Comment on this clone: Other DNA sequences of this sample code for an identical CDR3. This sequence joins TRBV27 and TRBJ1-2; TRBD1 might be the D (5 bases). Trimming cost V 5 bases and J 4 bases, with 11 bases left between them. The CDR3 consists of 13 residues. The germline CDR1 and CDR2 sequences are MNHEY and SMNVEV (reference sequence). CDR3: CASSPTVSYGYTF. The CDR3 DNA follows: TGTGCCAGCAGTCCGACAGTCTCCTATGGCTACACCTTC.

The chain carries TRBV18 and TRBJ2-2; a weak D match, TRBD1 (5 bases). V lost 3 bases and J 7 bases, leaving 9 bases between the germline ends. Germline CDR1 reads KGHSH; CDR2 reads LQKENI. The CDR3 has 13 residues. The CDR3, as DNA: TGTGCCAGCTCACCGGCCAGGGTCGGGGAGCTGTTTTTT. This translates into CASSPARVGELFF. The full variable domain, with the rest looked up from reference TRBV18 and TRBJ2-2, is NAGVMQNPRHLVRRRGQEARLRCSPMKGHSHVYWYRQLPEEGLKFMVYLQKENIIDESGMPKERFSAEFPKEGPSILRIQQVVRGDSAAYFCASSPARVGELFFGEGSRLTVL.